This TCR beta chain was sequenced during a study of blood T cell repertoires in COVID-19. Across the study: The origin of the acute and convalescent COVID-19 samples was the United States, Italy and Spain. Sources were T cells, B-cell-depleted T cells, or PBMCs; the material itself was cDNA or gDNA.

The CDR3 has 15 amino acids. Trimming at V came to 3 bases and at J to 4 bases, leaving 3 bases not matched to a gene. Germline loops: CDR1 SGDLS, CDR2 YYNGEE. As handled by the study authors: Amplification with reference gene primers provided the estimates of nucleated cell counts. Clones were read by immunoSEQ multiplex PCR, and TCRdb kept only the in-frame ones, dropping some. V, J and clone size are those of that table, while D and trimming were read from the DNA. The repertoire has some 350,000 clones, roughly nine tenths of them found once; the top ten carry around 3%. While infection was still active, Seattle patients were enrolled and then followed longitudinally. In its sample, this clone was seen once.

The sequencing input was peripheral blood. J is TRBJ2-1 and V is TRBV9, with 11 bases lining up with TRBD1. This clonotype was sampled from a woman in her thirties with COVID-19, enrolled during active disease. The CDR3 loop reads CASSADRGPYNEQFF. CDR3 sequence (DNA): TGTGCCAGCAGCGCGGACAGGGGGCCTTACAATGAGCAGTTCTTC.